A selection of T cell receptor beta chains follows, all from one sample in a study of blood T cell repertoires in COVID-19. Libraries were prepared by immunoSEQ multiplex PCR; TCRdb keeps only in-frame clonotypes and omits some of them. In the table there are roughly 28,000 clones, roughly 91% of which are singletons. The sequenced sample was peripheral blood. These receptors came from a man aged 65-85 years with active COVID-19. Both conserved end residues are part of each CDR3. The D gene is left open where the match is weak. A row's size may be missing; if present it is once, few, many or a size class.

- | TRBJ2-7 | TRBV6-5 | - | TGTGCCAGCCGCCCCGACGGAGGGGTTTTCTACGAGCAGTACTTC | CASRPDGGVFYEQYF
- | TRBJ2-3 | TRBV18 | - | TGTGCCAGCTCACCACACCAGAATGTCGATACGCAGTATTTT | CASSPHQNVDTQYF
- | TRBJ2-3 | TRBV5-6 | TRBD2 | TGTGCCAGCAGCTATAGCGGGGGGGTGACAGATACGCAGTATTTT | CASSYSGGVTDTQYF
- | TRBJ2-2 | TRBV4-1 | TRBD2 | TGCGCCAGCAGCCCCCTTGGGCGCCGGGGGGAGAACACCGGGGAGCTGTTTTTT | CASSPLGRRGENTGELFF
- | TRBJ1-2 | TRBV4-2 | TRBD1 | TGTGCCAGCAGCCAAGACTACAGGGGGCAAGGTTATGGCTACACCTTC | CASSQDYRGQGYGYTF
- | TRBJ2-2 | TRBV14 | TRBD1 | TGTGCCAGCAGCCCCTCGAACGGGTTCGGACAGGGCCACGGGGAGCTGTTTTTT | CASSPSNGFGQGHGELFF
- | TRBJ1-5 | TRBV15 | - | TGTGCCACCAGCAGTAGAGGGCCCAATCAGCCCCAGCATTTT | CATSSRGPNQPQHF
- | TRBJ1-1 | TRBV20-1 | - | TGCAGTGCGTCCCAGGGGCCTGAAGCTTTCTTT | CSASQGPEAFF
- | TRBJ2-7 | TRBV13 | - | TGTGCCAGCAGCTCCCTCTCCTACGAGCAGTACTTC | CASSSLSYEQYF
- | TRBJ1-6 | TRBV2 | TRBD1 | TGTGCCAGCAGTTTCCCCGCGACAGGGGCGAATAATTCACCCCTCCACTTT | CASSFPATGANNSPLHF
- | TRBJ1-1 | TRBV5-1 | TRBD1 | TGCGCCAGCAGCCCCGGGCGGACAGGGTTGAACACTGAAGCTTTCTTT | CASSPGRTGLNTEAFF
- | TRBJ2-2 | TRBV4-3 | TRBD1 | TGCGCCAGCAGCCAAGGTTTGGGACAGGGGGTCTTCGGGGAGCTGTTTTTT | CASSQGLGQGVFGELFF
- | TRBJ2-7 | TRBV28 | TRBD1 | TGTGCCAGCAGCTTCCCGGGACAGGGCTACGAGCAGTACTTC | CASSFPGQGYEQYF
- | TRBJ2-7 | TRBV19 | TRBD1 | TGTGCCAGTAGTATGAGACAGGGCTCCTACGAGCAGTACTTC | CASSMRQGSYEQYF
- | TRBJ2-3 | TRBV6-5 | TRBD2 | TGTGCCAGCAGTTACTCGGGTTTAGCGGGGCTTGATACGCAGTATTTT | CASSYSGLAGLDTQYF
- | TRBJ1-2 | TRBV5-1 | - | TGCGCCAGCAGCTTGGGGCTGGGCGGGAGCTATGGCTACACCTTC | CASSLGLGGSYGYTF
- | TRBJ2-7 | TRBV7-2 | - | TGTGCCAGCAGCTTGGCGGCCACCTACGAGCAGTACTTC | CASSLAATYEQYF
- | TRBJ1-5 | TRBV19 | TRBD1 | TGTGCCAGTAGTATACGCTGGGGGACAGGGGCTGGTCAGCCCCAGCATTTT | CASSIRWGTGAGQPQHF
- | TRBJ1-3 | TRBV11-2 | - | TGTGCCAGCAGCTCAGGACAGAAGAGCTCTGGAAACACCATATATTTT | CASSSGQKSSGNTIYF
- | TRBJ2-5 | TRBV19 | - | TGTGCCAGTAGTATAGATTATCGGCAAGAGACCCAGTACTTC | CASSIDYRQETQYF
- | TRBJ2-3 | TRBV18 | - | TGTGCCAGCTCACCGCTCAGAAGCACAGATACGCAGTATTTT | CASSPLRSTDTQYF
- | TRBJ1-5 | TRBV9 | - | TGTGCCAGCGGGCAGGGTTTGGAGCCCCAGCATTTT | CASGQGLEPQHF
- | TRBJ2-1 | TRBV4-1 | TRBD2 | TGCGCCAGCAGCCCGGGGCCTAGCGGGGGGTCTGGCCGTTACAATGAGCAGTTCTTC | CASSPGPSGGSGRYNEQFF
- | TRBJ1-5 | TRBV5-5 | TRBD1 | TGTGCCAGCGGGACAGGGGCGGCTCAGCCCCAGCATTTT | CASGTGAAQPQHF
- | TRBJ2-4 | TRBV7-2 | - | TGTGCCAGCAGCCCATCGACAGGCCTACTAGCCAAAAACATTCAGTACTTC | CASSPSTGLLAKNIQYF
- | TRBJ1-1 | TRBV2 | - | TGTGCCAGCAGTGAACCAGGGGCAACTGAAGCTTTCTTT | CASSEPGATEAFF
- | TRBJ2-7 | TRBV7-6 | TRBD1 | TGTGCCAGCCGCCCCTGGGACAGCTACGAGCAGTACTTC | CASRPWDSYEQYF
few | TRBJ2-5 | TRBV3-1/TRBV3-2 | TRBD1 | TGTGCCAGCAGCCAATCGAGGGGGCCTCTCCAAGAGACCCAGTACTTC | CASSQSRGPLQETQYF
- | TRBJ1-3 | TRBV19 | - | TGTGCCAGTAGTCAATCCCCGGCCCAACAGGGAAGGTCTGGAAACACCATATATTTT | CASSQSPAQQGRSGNTIYF
- | TRBJ1-1 | TRBV7-3 | - | TGTGCCAGCAGCCCAACGTGTCACCGACGAGGCACTGAAGCTTTCTTT | CASSPTCHRRGTEAFF
once | TRBJ1-2 | TRBV4-2 | - | TGTGCCAGCAGCCCGGACATGAACTATGGCTACACCTTC | CASSPDMNYGYTF
- | TRBJ1-5 | TRBV30 | - | TGTGCCTGGAATGGGGGGTCCAATCAGCCCCAGCATTTT | CAWNGGSNQPQHF
- | TRBJ2-3 | TRBV5-1 | TRBD1 | TGCGCCAGCAGCCAACAACTCTCAACAGGGGCGGGCACAGATACGCAGTATTTT | CASSQQLSTGAGTDTQYF
- | TRBJ2-1 | TRBV7-9 | - | TGTGCCAGCAGCTTAGGGCTACAGGTGTCCTCCTCCTACAATGAGCAGTTCTTC | CASSLGLQVSSSYNEQFF
- | TRBJ2-2 | TRBV9 | - | TGTGCCACCTCAACTAGCACCGGGGAGCTGTTTTTT | CATSTSTGELFF
- | TRBJ1-2 | TRBV11-2 | - | TGTGCCAGCAGCTTAGAGGCCGGCGCGGGAGGCTACACCTTC | CASSLEAGAGGYTF
- | TRBJ2-1 | TRBV7-6 | - | TGTGCCAGCAGCTTAATGTCGAACAGCTACAATGAGCAGTTCTTC | CASSLMSNSYNEQFF
- | TRBJ1-1 | TRBV3-1/TRBV3-2 | TRBD1 | TGTGCCAGCAGCCAAGGCCAGGACAGGTTCACTGAAGCTTTCTTT | CASSQGQDRFTEAFF
- | TRBJ1-5 | TRBV6-5 | - | TGTGCCAGCAGTTACAGAGGGTACCAGCCCCAGCATTTT | CASSYRGYQPQHF
- | TRBJ2-5 | TRBV7-2 | TRBD1 | TGTGCCAGCAGCAAGGACAGGGTTCCGCGCGAGACCCAGTACTTC | CASSKDRVPRETQYF
- | TRBJ1-3 | TRBV18 | - | TGTGCCAGCTCACCCGCGAACTCGGACAGACGCTCTGGAAACACCATATATTTT | CASSPANSDRRSGNTIYF
- | TRBJ2-2 | TRBV5-1 | - | TGCGCCAGCAGCCCAGGACAGCTCCTTCGAAGGGCCGGGGAGCTGTTTTTT | CASSPGQLLRRAGELFF
- | TRBJ1-2 | TRBV4-1 | TRBD1 | TGCGCCAGCAGCCAAGATCGAACAGGGGTAAACTATGGCTACACCTTC | CASSQDRTGVNYGYTF
- | TRBJ1-5 | TRBV7-2 | - | TGTGCCAGCAGCTTAGGTGGGGGCGCAGGCCAGCCCCAGCATTTT | CASSLGGGAGQPQHF
- | TRBJ1-1 | TRBV19 | - | TGTGCCAGTAGCCGAGGACAGTCGAACACTGAAGCTTTCTTT | CASSRGQSNTEAFF
- | TRBJ2-1 | TRBV5-1 | - | TGCGCCAGCAGCGCACAGCAGAATGAGCAGTTCTTC | CASSAQQNEQFF
- | TRBJ2-4 | TRBV11-2 | - | TGTGCCAGCAGCTCAGTAGGGGGACACTGGGATCTCGCCAAAAACATTCAGTACTTC | CASSSVGGHWDLAKNIQYF
- | TRBJ2-2 | TRBV12-3/TRBV12-4 | - | TGTGCCAGCAGAAAACTGGACACCGGGGAGCTGTTTTTT | CASRKLDTGELFF
- | TRBJ1-5 | TRBV15 | - | TGTGCCACCAGCAGAGATATGGACATTTACAATCAGCCCCAGCATTTT | CATSRDMDIYNQPQHF
- | TRBJ2-3 | TRBV3-1/TRBV3-2 | - | TGTGCCAGCAGCCCAGTGGGAGGAGGGGTGAGAGATACGCAGTATTTT | CASSPVGGGVRDTQYF
- | TRBJ1-2 | TRBV25-1 | TRBD1 | TGTGCCAGCCGGTCCCGGGACAGGGGAGGCTACACCTTC | CASRSRDRGGYTF
- | TRBJ1-1 | TRBV20-1 | - | TGCAGTGCTACTGATTGGGGGGGGAACACTGAAGCTTTCTTT | CSATDWGGNTEAFF
- | TRBJ1-1 | TRBV6-2/TRBV6-3 | - | TGTGCCAGCAGTTACAGCCCCCAACAGTTTCAGAACACTGAAGCTTTCTTT | CASSYSPQQFQNTEAFF